This T cell receptor (beta chain) was recorded in a study of blood T cells in healthy people across ages. Study results and caveats: Possibly confounding the expanded clonotype changes was the fact that donor CMV status was unknown. The diversity estimates, figures obtained from one million T cells, were considered underestimates. Naive CD4+ cells and diversity were both higher in long-lived donors than in aged donors.

With 2 bases clipped from V and 3 bases from J, the junction kept 16 bases outside the gene matches. In germline, CDR1 is KGHSH, CDR2 LQKENI. The CDR3 covers 19 residues. With regard to this clonotype: Its specificity is unknown. Since the CDR3 does not end with the conserved phenylalanine or tryptophan, this likely comes from a read error.

Through a sample-barcoded 5' primer and a J-beta primer mix, a second PCR was run for roughly 6 to 11 cycles. TCRdb analysed the 5' RACE reads with MiXCR anew, one entry per CDR3 protein. The table records under 1,000,000 distinct CDR3 sequences, 35% to 40% of them present only once. Ten milliliters of peripheral blood were drawn from each donor. This clonotype was sampled from a man between 18 and 29 years old in good health. The gene calls are TRBV18 and TRBJ2-5, with 9 bases fitting TRBD1. Sequenced input: blood. CDR3 coding DNA: TGTGCCAGCTCACCAACCATCCGGGACAGGGTCCTACGGGAAGAGACCCAGTACCTC. It specifies CASSPTIRDRVLREETQYL.